This TCR beta chain derives from a study of blood T cell repertoires in COVID-19. Germline V lookup: CDR1 SGHRS, CDR2 YFSETQ. The CDR3 runs 15 residues. V dropped 3 bases and J dropped 3 bases, with 15 bases sitting between them. Authors' data handling: Reference gene primer amplification gave estimated nucleated cell counts. TCRdb's copy holds only in-frame clones and misses some; the assay was immunoSEQ multiplex PCR. The V and J calls and clone size were taken over from that table, and D and trimming were inferred from the DNA. The sample has approximately 170,000 clones, roughly 87% seen once. This clone appeared a few times.

The chain is built from TRBV5-1 and TRBJ1-1; D remains unclear. Specimen: peripheral blood. The sequence was collected from a woman aged 65 to 85 with COVID-19, enrolled during active disease. The CDR3 is CASSSRRRDDTEAFF. In DNA, the CDR3 is TGCGCCAGCAGCTCCCGTAGGAGGGATGACACTGAAGCTTTCTTT.